This is a list of T cell receptor beta chains from one sample in a study of T cell changes during pregnancy in multiple sclerosis. The method was immunoSEQ multiplex PCR; TCRdb's version includes in-frame clones alone and lacks a portion of them. The table records about 83,000 clones, about 89% of them present only once. The sample consisted of PBMCs, taken in the first trimester of pregnancy. The receptors derive from a female donor in good health, serving as a control in a pregnancy study. Some clones in this sample may be carry-over from other donors' samples. The CDR3 runs from the conserved cysteine through the conserved F or W. D genes are given only for firm matches. Size is stated for part of the rows, as once, few or many counts, or as a class when the clone is expanded.

CDR3 DNA	CDR3 protein	clone size	D gene	V gene	J gene
TGTGCCAGCAGTGTGGGACAGGCTGAAAAACTGTTTTTT	CASSVGQAEKLFF	.	TRBD1	TRBV6-5	TRBJ1-4
TGTGCCAGCTCAGTAACACGAACACAGGGCACTGAAGCTTTCTTT	CASSVTRTQGTEAFF	once	.	TRBV18	TRBJ1-1
TGTGCCAGCAGCTACAGGCTCAGGCTAGATTCGAACACCGGGGAGCTGTTTTTT	CASSYRLRLDSNTGELFF	.	.	TRBV9	TRBJ2-2
TGTGCCAGCAGCTTAGCGTTGACAGGGGAATATGGCTACACCTTC	CASSLALTGEYGYTF	.	TRBD1	TRBV7-2	TRBJ1-2
TGTGCCAGCAGCTACAACCGACAGCCCCAGCATTTT	CASSYNRQPQHF	.	.	TRBV7-9	TRBJ1-5
TGTGCCAGTAGTATCCGCTTAGCGGGAGGCCAAAATGGCTACGAGCAGTACTTC	CASSIRLAGGQNGYEQYF	.	TRBD2	TRBV19	TRBJ2-7
TGTGCCAGCAGTTTTCTAGGGGTTTCCCTCAGCAATCAGCCCCAGCATTTT	CASSFLGVSLSNQPQHF	.	.	TRBV28	TRBJ1-5
TGTGCCAGCAGCGACCCGGGACTAGCGCTGAATGAGCAGTTCTTC	CASSDPGLALNEQFF	.	TRBD2	TRBV7-8	TRBJ2-1
TGTGCCAGCAGCATACGACTAGCGGGAGCGACAGATACGCAGTATTTT	CASSIRLAGATDTQYF	.	TRBD2	TRBV7-9	TRBJ2-3
TGCGCCAGCAGCCCGGTAGCGGGATACAATGAGCAGTTCTTC	CASSPVAGYNEQFF	.	TRBD2	TRBV5-1	TRBJ2-1
TGTGCCAGCAGTTCCCCTAGCGGGAGGGCCGTTGGTGAGCAGTTCTTC	CASSSPSGRAVGEQFF	.	TRBD2	TRBV28	TRBJ2-1
TGTGCCAGCAGCTTAGGTTTCCGGGGTCGAGTCTGGGGCTACACCTTC	CASSLGFRGRVWGYTF	.	.	TRBV7-2	TRBJ1-2
TGCGCCAGCAGCTTGGACCCGTCCGGTGAGCAGTTCTTC	CASSLDPSGEQFF	.	.	TRBV5-1	TRBJ2-1
TGTGCCAGCAGCTTAGGGGCGGGGGGGTTAGAGACCCAGTACTTC	CASSLGAGGLETQYF	.	TRBD2	TRBV7-7	TRBJ2-5
TGCGCCAGCAGCCTAGTCGGGCAAGAGACCCAGTACTTC	CASSLVGQETQYF	.	.	TRBV4-3	TRBJ2-5
TGTGCCAGCATCGTATCAGCCTCTCCCGGGTACGAGCAGTACTTC	CASIVSASPGYEQYF	many	.	TRBV28	TRBJ2-7
TGCAGCGTTGGGTACCGGGACAGGGGAGGAGGCGAGCAGTACTTC	CSVGYRDRGGGEQYF	.	TRBD1	TRBV29-1	TRBJ2-7
TGTGCCAGCAGATTTGCCACTGAAGCTTTCTTT	CASRFATEAFF	once	.	TRBV19	TRBJ1-1
TGTGCCAGCAGCTCGGGCAGGGGCCAAAACATTCAGTACTTC	CASSSGRGQNIQYF	.	.	TRBV5-6	TRBJ2-4
TGTGCCAGCAGCACCCACCGGGACAGCCTCTATGGCTACACCTTC	CASSTHRDSLYGYTF	.	TRBD1	TRBV7-9	TRBJ1-2
TGTGCCAGCCATGAATCCGGGTACACCGGGGAGCTGTTTTTT	CASHESGYTGELFF	once	.	TRBV6-6	TRBJ2-2
TGCGCCAGCAGTGAGAAAACTAGCGGGGGGTTCAGAGATACGCAGTATTTT	CASSEKTSGGFRDTQYF	.	TRBD2	TRBV10-1	TRBJ2-3
TGTGCCAGCAGCCAAGCGGCCGCAGCGGGCACGAGCTACGAGCAGTACTTC	CASSQAAAAGTSYEQYF	.	.	TRBV4-2	TRBJ2-7
TGCGCCAGCAGCCAAGACGGTTACACCGGGGAGCTGTTTTTT	CASSQDGYTGELFF	.	.	TRBV4-3	TRBJ2-2
TGTGCCAGCAGCTCCCCAATTGCGACAGGGGTTGGGGAAAAACTGTTTTTT	CASSSPIATGVGEKLFF	.	TRBD1	TRBV7-2	TRBJ1-4
TGTGCCAGCAGCCCCGACAGGTTCTCTGGAAACACCATATATTTT	CASSPDRFSGNTIYF	.	.	TRBV11-2	TRBJ1-3
TGTGCCAGCAGCTCTGGACTTTACGAGCAGTACTTC	CASSSGLYEQYF	.	.	TRBV7-2	TRBJ2-7
TGTGCCAGCAGCTTGCAGGGGGTGAACACTGAAGCTTTCTTT	CASSLQGVNTEAFF	.	TRBD1	TRBV13	TRBJ1-1
TGTGCCAGCTCACAGGGGGGAGTGGACACTGAAGCTTTCTTT	CASSQGGVDTEAFF	.	TRBD1	TRBV2	TRBJ1-1
TGCGCCAGCAGCGGCAGGGAAAACACTGAAGCTTTCTTT	CASSGRENTEAFF	.	.	TRBV4-1	TRBJ1-1
TGTGCCAGCAGTTTAAGTCGGAGAGAAGCTTTCTTT	CASSLSRREAFF	.	.	TRBV28	TRBJ1-1
TGTGCCAGCAGCTGGCCTCGCGGGGGGAGCACAGATACGCAGTATTTT	CASSWPRGGSTDTQYF	.	TRBD2	TRBV7-2	TRBJ2-3
TGTGCCAGCAGCACCGTCGGACAGGGAATGTACGAGCAGTACTTC	CASSTVGQGMYEQYF	.	TRBD1	TRBV28	TRBJ2-7
TGCAGCGTAGGGGGATTTAACTATGGCTACACCTTC	CSVGGFNYGYTF	.	.	TRBV29-1	TRBJ1-2
TGTGCCAGCAGCGAGACAGGGGACACTGAAGCTTTCTTT	CASSETGDTEAFF	.	TRBD1	TRBV2	TRBJ1-1
TGTGCCAGCTACGGGGGTCGTGGCTACACCTTC	CASYGGRGYTF	.	.	TRBV6-5	TRBJ1-2
TGTGCCAGCAGCCGCGGGACAGTTAGCAATCAGCCCCAGCATTTT	CASSRGTVSNQPQHF	.	TRBD1	TRBV27	TRBJ1-5
TGTGCCAGCAGACTAAAGGGGGGCGGGAGCTCCTACAATGAGCAGTTCTTC	CASRLKGGGSSYNEQFF	.	.	TRBV27	TRBJ2-1
TGTGCCAGCAGCTTAGTACGCGAGAATGAAGCTTTCTTT	CASSLVRENEAFF	.	.	TRBV11-2	TRBJ1-1
TGTGCCAGCAGTTTATCCCCCGGGGGGAACACTGAAGCTTTCTTT	CASSLSPGGNTEAFF	.	.	TRBV27	TRBJ1-1
TGTGCCAGCAGCCCCGTCCCGGGTCGAGGTAATGAAAAACTGTTTTTT	CASSPVPGRGNEKLFF	.	.	TRBV28	TRBJ1-4
TGTGCCAGTAGTATTCGGGGCTCTGGAAACACCATATATTTT	CASSIRGSGNTIYF	.	.	TRBV19	TRBJ1-3
TGTGCCAGCAGTGAGGGTATTTCACCCCTCCACTTT	CASSEGISPLHF	.	.	TRBV28	TRBJ1-6
TGTGCCAGCAGCCGAGGGACAGCAACTAATGAAAAACTGTTTTTT	CASSRGTATNEKLFF	.	TRBD1	TRBV28	TRBJ1-4
TGCAGCGTATGGGGGGACAGAGCTGACTACGAGCAGTACTTC	CSVWGDRADYEQYF	.	.	TRBV29-1	TRBJ2-7
TGTGCCAGCAGTCCAATCACAGGGGGGGGAGATACGCAGTATTTT	CASSPITGGGDTQYF	.	.	TRBV2	TRBJ2-3
TGTGCCAGCTCATTTGACAGGGGTGATGAAAAACTGTTTTTT	CASSFDRGDEKLFF	.	TRBD1	TRBV18	TRBJ1-4
TGCGCCAGCCAGGCGACAGGGGGGATATACGAGCAGTACTTC	CASQATGGIYEQYF	.	TRBD1	TRBV5-1	TRBJ2-7
TGTGCCAGCAGTCCGGCTGGGACAGGCACAACGGGTGGCTACACCTTC	CASSPAGTGTTGGYTF	.	TRBD1	TRBV7-3	TRBJ1-2